These 31 T cell receptor beta chains were all obtained from the same sample, sequenced in a study of Tregs in tolerant kidney transplant recipients. Some clones are missing from TCRdb's copy, which holds only in-frame ones; the method was immunoSEQ multiplex PCR. The sample yields about 240,000 clones, 80% to 85% seen once. The source material was CD4+ T cells from blood. The source of these receptors is a human donor in good health.

This chain uses TRBV15 with TRBJ2-7; D gene uncertain. The CDR3 is made up of 14 amino acids. CDR1 is LNHNV, CDR2 YYDKDF, per germline (reference sequence). The V end was cut by 0 bases, the J end by 0 bases, with 6 bases between. In DNA, the CDR3 is TGTGCCACCAGCAGAGAAGGGCCCTCCTACGAGCAGTACTTC. Its protein is CATSREGPSYEQYF.

The CDR3: CASSLRGRTEAFF. In nucleotides, the CDR3 is TGTGCCAGCAGCTTAAGGGGCCGCACTGAAGCTTTCTTT. The chain has TRBV11-2 and TRBJ1-1; possibly TRBD1 for D (5 bases). CDR1 is SGHAT and CDR2 is FQNNGV in the germline V gene. This CDR3 comprises 13 residues. V lost 2 bases to trimming and J lost 4 bases, with 8 bases between them.

The V gene is TRBV30, the J gene TRBJ1-1; D is ambiguous. V lost 2 bases, J lost 4 bases, and 11 bases lay in between. Germline V gene data show CDR1 as GTSNPN and CDR2 as SVGIG (reference sequence). The CDR3 loop spans 13 amino acids. The DNA for the CDR3 is TGTGCCTGGAGTTTGGGCAGTAGCACTGAAGCTTTCTTT. It is translated as CAWSLGSSTEAFF.

The chain uses TRBV15 and TRBJ1-6; maybe TRBD1 (6 bases). Trimming took off 0 bases at V and 4 bases at J, with 13 bases between the two ends. The CDR3 covers 17 residues. Germline V gives CDR1 LNHNV, CDR2 YYDKDF (reference sequence). The CDR3 region has the DNA TGTGCCACCAGCAGAGATACCAGGGGCCGATATAATTCACCCCTCCACTTT. It yields the protein CATSRDTRGRYNSPLHF.

The genes are TRBV2 and TRBJ2-7, with no clear D. Looked up from germline, CDR1 is SNHLY and CDR2 is FYNNEI. The CDR3 loop spans 11 amino acids. V shed 7 bases and J shed 3 bases, with 7 bases lying between them. The CDR3 DNA follows: TGTGCCAGCACCCCGCTCTACGAGCAGTACTTC. Its protein is CASTPLYEQYF.

The chain couples TRBV5-1 to TRBJ2-3, with D perhaps TRBD2 (5 bases). The CDR3 sequence is 15 residues long. CDR1 and CDR2 (germline): SGHRS, YFSETQ. V lost 0 bases and J 0 bases, leaving 8 bases between the germline ends. The CDR3 DNA is TGCGCCAGCAGCTTGGCTAGCACTAGCACAGATACGCAGTATTTT. It translates to CASSLASTSTDTQYF.

In the case of this clone: The same CDR3 can be traced to other DNA sequences in this sample. This chain joins TRBV5-1 and TRBJ1-2; D gene unclear. V dropped 0 bases and J dropped 7 bases, with 7 bases sitting between them. Germline CDR1 reads SGHRS; CDR2 reads YFSETQ. This CDR3 has 12 amino acids. CDR3 amino acids: CASSLEGFGYTF. CDR3 bases: TGCGCCAGCAGCTTGGAAGGGTTTGGCTACACCTTC.

The chain combines TRBV10-3 with TRBJ2-5; 16 nucleotides line up with TRBD2. Germline V gives CDR1 ENHRY, CDR2 SYGVKD. V trimming: 6 bases; J trimming: 5 bases; junction bases outside the gene matches: 6. CDR3 length: 16 residues. As DNA, the CDR3 is TGTGCCATCAGGCCCGGGACTAGCGGGGGGGTGGAGACCCAGTACTTC. Its protein is CAIRPGTSGGVETQYF.

V gene TRBV5-1 combines with J gene TRBJ2-3, with 8 bases lining up with TRBD2. The CDR3 is 14 residues long. The V gene end was trimmed by 4 bases and the J gene end by 3 bases; junction bases not matched to a gene: 4. Germline CDR1 SGHRS, CDR2 YFSETQ. In DNA, the CDR3 is TGCGCCAGCAGCCTAAGACTAGCGACAGATACGCAGTATTTT. It codes for CASSLRLATDTQYF.

V gene TRBV5-1 combines with J gene TRBJ2-2; D is unresolved. The CDR3 has 12 amino acids. Germline V gene data show CDR1 as SGHRS and CDR2 as YFSETQ. The V end lost 4 bases, the J end lost 6 bases, and 7 bases lay between the germline ends. In DNA form, the CDR3 reads TGCGCCAGCAGCAAAGGTGCCGGGGAGCTGTTTTTT. Translating it yields CASSKGAGELFF.

This clone was observed a single time. This chain connects TRBV23-1 to TRBJ1-1; the D gene is possibly TRBD1 (5 bases). TRBV23-1 has ORF status, its function being uncertain. The CDR3 totals 15 residues. The V gene lost 6 bases and the J gene lost 0 bases, with 14 bases spanning the gap. CDR3 protein: CASSLEEGLNTEAFF. The DNA of the CDR3 is TGCGCCAGCAGCCTAGAGGAGGGACTGAACACTGAAGCTTTCTTT.

V usage is TRBV2 and J usage is TRBJ2-2, with D possibly TRBD1 on 5 matching bases. The CDR3 runs to 14 residues. Germline CDR1 and CDR2: SNHLY and FYNNEI. Trimming took 2 bases from V and 3 from J, leaving 7 bases between them. In nucleotides, the CDR3 is TGTGCCAGCAGTGAAACAGGCTACACCGGGGAGCTGTTTTTT. Translating it yields CASSETGYTGELFF.

The genes are TRBV2 and TRBJ2-3, with TRBD2 matching 9 bases. The CDR3 sequence is 16 residues long. The germline gives CDR1 SNHLY, CDR2 FYNNEI. Losses at the gene ends were 8 bases for V and 1 base for J; bases not matched to a gene: 10. This chain's CDR3 is CASRRTSDLGTDTQYF. The DNA for the CDR3 is TGTGCCAGCCGAAGGACTAGCGATTTAGGCACAGATACGCAGTATTTT.

This chain uses TRBV18 with TRBJ1-2; 12 bases agree with TRBD1. CDR1 and CDR2 (germline): KGHSH, LQKENI. V dropped 4 bases and J dropped 8; count of bases not matched to a gene: 8. The CDR3 has 15 amino acids. DNA for the CDR3: TGTGCCAGCTCACAGGGACAGGGGGCCGGGGAAGGCTACACCTTC. Amino acid sequence: CASSQGQGAGEGYTF. The entire variable domain, with the rest obtained from reference TRBV18 and TRBJ1-2, is as follows: NAGVMQNPRHLVRRRGQEARLRCSPMKGHSHVYWYRQLPEEGLKFMVYLQKENIIDESGMPKERFSAEFPKEGPSILRIQQVVRGDSAAYFCASSQGQGAGEGYTFGSGTRLTVV.

This clone was picked up a small number of times. The rearrangement joins TRBV15 to TRBJ1-3; TRBD1 is a possible D gene (5 bases). V gave up 8 bases and J gave up 4 bases, with 15 bases separating them. This CDR3 has 14 amino acids. In germline, CDR1 is LNHNV, CDR2 YYDKDF (reference sequence). The CDR3: CATGEGDVGNTIYF. Written as DNA, the CDR3 is TGTGCCACCGGGGAAGGGGATGTCGGAAACACCATATATTTT.

The chain combines TRBV7-8 with TRBJ1-1; D is ambiguous. CDR1 is SGHVS, CDR2 FQNEAQ, per germline. CDR3 length: 15 amino acids. Trimming removed 5 bases at V and 1 base at J, with 14 bases between. The CDR3 region is CASSEIIGENTEAFF. DNA of the CDR3: TGTGCCAGCAGCGAAATTATCGGGGAGAACACTGAAGCTTTCTTT.

A single count supports this clone. The rearrangement links TRBV5-1 to TRBJ2-3; TRBD2 matches at 7 bases. V lost 0 bases, J lost 4 bases, and 11 bases stayed unmatched. The CDR3 is 17 amino acids. Per the germline V gene, CDR1 is SGHRS and CDR2 is YFSETQ. Here the CDR3 reads CASSLGPSGEGADTQYF. In nucleotides, the CDR3 is TGCGCCAGCAGCTTGGGCCCTAGCGGAGAAGGGGCAGATACGCAGTATTTT.

The V call is TRBV6-5, the J call TRBJ2-7, with TRBD2 as a possible D gene (6 bases). The V gene's germline CDR1 is MNHEY and CDR2 SVGAGI. Between the trimmed V and J ends, which lost 6 bases and 2 bases, there was a span of 17 bases. CDR3 length equals 15 residues. CDR3 nucleotide sequence: TGTGCCAGCAGATCTCCGGGACTTGGGGCCTACGAGCAGTACTTC. Protein: CASRSPGLGAYEQYF.

The V and J genes are TRBV30 and TRBJ2-7; 8 bases agree with TRBD2. The CDR3 has 15 residues. Germline CDR1 is GTSNPN and CDR2 is SVGIG (reference sequence). V dropped 0 bases and J dropped 2; count of bases not matched to a gene: 6. The CDR3 protein is CAWSVQGGGPYEQYF. The CDR3 DNA reads as TGTGCCTGGAGTGTACAAGGCGGGGGGCCCTACGAGCAGTACTTC.

The V and J genes are TRBV5-1 and TRBJ1-6, with D possibly being TRBD1 (6 bases). In germline, CDR1 is SGHRS, CDR2 YFSETQ. The CDR3 length is 12 residues. V lost 4 bases to trimming and J lost 10 bases, with 9 bases between them. Written as DNA, the CDR3 is TGCGCCAGCAGCGCAGACAGGTCACCCCTCCACTTT. As protein: CASSADRSPLHF.

This clone was counted between two and nine times. V is TRBV14 and J is TRBJ2-2; no clear D gene. Trimming removed 4 bases from V and 8 bases from J, with 11 bases in between. The CDR3 is made up of 13 amino acids. Germline V lookup: CDR1 SGHDN, CDR2 FVKESK. CDR3 sequence: CASSLQPGGELFF. DNA for the CDR3: TGTGCCAGCAGCCTTCAACCGGGTGGGGAGCTGTTTTTT.

The V call is TRBV10-3, the J call TRBJ2-2; no reliable D call. CDR1 is ENHRY and CDR2 is SYGVKD in the germline V gene. CDR3 length: 12 amino acids. Trimming took off 4 bases at V and 5 bases at J, with 5 bases between the two ends. The CDR3 DNA is TGTGCCATCAGTGCGGGTACCGGGGAGCTGTTTTTT. It translates to CAISAGTGELFF.

The chain joins TRBV6-5 to TRBJ1-3, with TRBD1 identical over 9 bases. This CDR3 is built from 14 residues. The germline CDR1 and CDR2 sequences are MNHEY and SVGAGI. With V trimmed by 5 bases and J by 4 bases, 3 bases remained unmatched. CDR3 nucleotide sequence: TGTGCCAGCAGTAGGACAGGGGAGGGAAACACCATATATTTT. Amino acids: CASSRTGEGNTIYF.

This sequence joins TRBV7-9 and TRBJ2-7, with 10 bases lining up with TRBD1. The V segment lost 7 bases and the J segment 5 bases; nucleotides outside the gene matches: 17. This CDR3 is 17 amino acids long. Germline V gives CDR1 SEHNR, CDR2 FQNEAQ (reference sequence). The CDR3 spells CASTSGTGDFVVHEQYF. The CDR3 DNA is TGTGCCAGCACCTCCGGGACAGGGGATTTTGTTGTCCACGAGCAGTACTTC.

This chain connects TRBV6-1 to TRBJ1-2; the D gene is possibly TRBD1 (5 bases). CDR3 length equals 14 residues. Germline values: CDR1 MNHNS, CDR2 SASEGT. V lost 4 bases to trimming and J lost 4 bases, with 13 bases between them. This chain's CDR3 is CASSATRGVYGYTF. In nucleotides, the CDR3 is TGTGCCAGCAGTGCGACAAGGGGAGTCTATGGCTACACCTTC.

The chain links TRBV7-9 to TRBJ2-6; a weak D match, TRBD1 (5 bases). The germline V gene encodes CDR1 SEHNR and CDR2 FQNEAQ (reference sequence). The CDR3 runs 16 residues. Trimming pared 1 base from V and 0 bases from J, leaving 7 bases between. The CDR3 nucleotides are TGTGCCAGCAGCTTAGGGACAAGCTCTGGGGCCAACGTCCTGACTTTC. Its protein product is CASSLGTSSGANVLTF.

V gene TRBV30 combines with J gene TRBJ1-5; perhaps TRBD1 as D (5 bases). There are 16 residues in the CDR3. V shed 5 bases and J shed 4 bases, with 21 bases lying between them. The germline V gene encodes CDR1 GTSNPN and CDR2 SVGIG (reference sequence). CDR3 DNA: TGTGCCTGGCAGAACGGACCTAACAAGGGGAATCAGCCCCAGCATTTT. It codes for CAWQNGPNKGNQPQHF.

CDR3 nucleotides: TGCGCCAGCAGCCGGGACCTCGGCTATGGCTACACCTTC. Amino acids: CASSRDLGYGYTF. The chain is built from TRBV5-1 and TRBJ1-2; TRBD1 is a possible D gene (5 bases). V lost 4 bases, J lost 4 bases, and 11 bases lay in between. The germline V gene has CDR1 SGHRS and CDR2 YFSETQ. CDR3 length: 13 residues.

This clone was counted only a few times. V gene TRBV19 combines with J gene TRBJ2-7; 8 bases line up with TRBD1. CDR3 length equals 13 residues. With 7 bases clipped from V and 0 bases from J, the junction kept 2 bases outside the gene matches. Germline V lookup: CDR1 LNHDA, CDR2 SQIVND (reference sequence). Here the CDR3 DNA reads TGTGCCAGTAAGGGGACAGGCTCCTACGAGCAGTACTTC. It yields the protein CASKGTGSYEQYF.

This sequence joins TRBV30 and TRBJ1-5; D unclear. CDR1 is GTSNPN, CDR2 SVGIG, per germline (reference sequence). V lost 0 bases to trimming and J lost 0 bases, with 15 bases between them. The CDR3 contains 17 residues. The CDR3 DNA is TGTGCCTGGAGTGTTACTAGGACGTCTTATAGCAATCAGCCCCAGCATTTT. This gives the protein CAWSVTRTSYSNQPQHF.

The chain couples TRBV11-2 to TRBJ2-1; D is unclear. Germline CDR1 and CDR2: SGHAT and FQNNGV. V shed 3 bases and J shed 0 bases, with 9 bases lying between them. This CDR3 comprises 15 residues. The CDR3 region is CASSFLQSSYNEQFF. As DNA, the CDR3 is TGTGCCAGCAGCTTTCTTCAGAGCTCCTACAATGAGCAGTTCTTC.